These 6 T cell receptor beta chains were sequenced from one sample in a study of cytomegalovirus exposure and HLA in healthy donors. PCR was performed using 60 Vbeta and 13 Jbeta primers. This table comes from immunoSEQ multiplex PCR, and its TCRdb copy is limited to in-frame clones, with some not included. The table records about 200,000 clones, 75% to 90% of them present only once. Sequenced: PBMCs. Receptors were obtained from a woman aged 25 to 39 in good health and CMV-seronegative.

The genes are TRBV25-1 and TRBJ2-7, with TRBD1 matching over 7 bases. The CDR3 loop spans 15 amino acids. V trimming: 6 bases; J trimming: 2 bases; junction bases outside the gene matches: 10. Germline V gene sequence: CDR1 MGHDK, CDR2 SYGVNS. The CDR3 protein is CASSRVGQQAYEQYF. The CDR3 nucleotides read TGTGCCAGCAGCCGAGTGGGACAGCAAGCCTACGAGCAGTACTTC.

The table lists this clone with a count of one. This rearrangement joins TRBV13 to TRBJ2-1; a weak D match, TRBD2 (7 bases). This CDR3 has 15 residues. Between the trimmed V and J ends, which lost 3 bases and 4 bases, there was a span of 13 bases. Germline lookup yields CDR1 PRHDT and CDR2 FYEKMQ (reference sequence). The CDR3 spells CASSFGAGAYNEQFF. CDR3 DNA sequence: TGTGCCAGCAGCTTCGGGGCGGGGGCTTACAATGAGCAGTTCTTC. Full variable domain (remainder filled in from reference TRBV13 and TRBJ2-1): AAGVIQSPRHLIKEKRETATLKCYPIPRHDTVYWYQQGPGQDPQFLISFYEKMQSDKGSIPDRFSAQQFSDYHSELNMSSLELGDSALYFCASSFGAGAYNEQFFGPGTRLTVL.

The chain employs TRBV28 and TRBJ1-2; D might be TRBD1 (6 bases). V lost 4 bases and J lost 3, with 15 bases in between. Per germline, CDR1 MDHEN and CDR2 SYDVKM. The CDR3 extends over 15 amino acids. CDR3 nucleotides: TGTGCCAGCAGTTCCCACAGGGAACGGGACTATGGCTACACCTTC. It is translated as CASSSHRERDYGYTF.

This clone was counted a single time. The V gene is TRBV28, the J gene TRBJ1-3; no reliable D call. V was cut by 8 bases and J by 0 bases, with 11 bases left in between. The CDR3 spans 14 residues. Germline CDR1 reads MDHEN; CDR2 reads SYDVKM. In nucleotides, the CDR3 is TGTGCCAGCTCTCGCGGGAGCTCTGGAAACACCATATATTTT. It encodes CASSRGSSGNTIYF. Together with reference TRBV28 and TRBJ1-3, the CDR3 gives the full variable domain: DVKVTQSSRYLVKRTGEKVFLECVQDMDHENMFWYRQDPGLGLRLIYFSYDVKMKEKGDIPEGYSVSREKKERFSLILESASTNQTSMYLCASSRGSSGNTIYFGEGSWLTVV.

The chain combines TRBV6-5 with TRBJ1-4; D gene uncertain. V lost 3 bases and J 6 bases, leaving 11 bases between the germline ends. This CDR3 region has 14 residues. Germline-derived CDR1 and CDR2 are MNHEY and SVGAGI. The chain's CDR3 is CASSYAGLHEKLFF. The CDR3 coding sequence is TGTGCCAGCAGTTATGCCGGGTTACATGAAAAACTGTTTTTT.

The chain joins TRBV5-1 to TRBJ1-1, with 12 positions matching TRBD1. Germline-derived CDR1 and CDR2 are SGHRS and YFSETQ. The CDR3 has 17 residues. The junction had 4 bases not matched to a gene; V was cut back by 1 base and J by 0 bases. The CDR3 is CASSLRDRGRMNTEAFF. The CDR3 DNA sequence: TGCGCCAGCAGCTTGAGGGACAGGGGGCGCATGAACACTGAAGCTTTCTTT.